These 19 T cell receptor beta chains were sequenced from one sample in a study of cytomegalovirus exposure and HLA in healthy donors. It was with 60 Vbeta and 13 Jbeta primers that the PCR ran. Profiled with immunoSEQ multiplex PCR; TCRdb holds only in-frame clones, not every one. The sample contains 98,000 or so clones, 75% to 80% of which appear only once. Sequencing was carried out using PBMCs. The origin of the receptors is a man between 60 and 75 years old in good health and CMV-seropositive.

The rearrangement uses TRBV19 and TRBJ1-2; weak D call: TRBD1 (5 bases). The CDR3 is made up of 14 amino acids. V lost 4 bases, J lost 7 bases, and 16 bases lay in between. Germline CDR1 is LNHDA and CDR2 is SQIVND (reference sequence). Written as DNA, the CDR3 is TGTGCCAGTAGTACGATTGGGGGGTTGCTTGGCTACACCTTC. This encodes CASSTIGGLLGYTF.

The genes are TRBV18 and TRBJ2-7; 8 bases align to TRBD1. V gave up 3 bases and J gave up 6 bases; unmatched junction bases: 7. CDR1 KGHSH and CDR2 LQKENI come from the germline V gene. CDR3 length equals 14 residues. The CDR3 nucleotides read TGTGCCAGCTCACCGGCCCAGGGGGCTGCCGAGCAGTACTTC. Encoded protein: CASSPAQGAAEQYF.

The V and J genes are TRBV5-1 and TRBJ1-1; D may be TRBD1 (6 bases). The CDR3 loop spans 15 amino acids. The V gene's germline CDR1 is SGHRS and CDR2 YFSETQ. Trimming stripped 0 bases from V and 5 bases from J, with 14 bases between. The CDR3 sequence: CASSLGERGRTEAFF. DNA for the CDR3: TGCGCCAGCAGCTTGGGGGAGCGGGGGCGAACTGAAGCTTTCTTT.

This clone was seen once. The chain carries TRBV15 and TRBJ2-5; 8 bases map to TRBD2. From germline, CDR1 is LNHNV and CDR2 YYDKDF (reference sequence). The CDR3 contains 14 residues. V dropped 6 bases and J dropped 4; count of bases not matched to a gene: 7. This chain's CDR3 is CATRPGAGGETQYF. The CDR3, as DNA: TGTGCCACCAGGCCTGGTGCGGGGGGAGAGACCCAGTACTTC.

The V and J genes are TRBV28 and TRBJ1-2; tentative D call: TRBD1 (5 bases). Trimming took off 5 bases at V and 7 bases at J, with 26 bases between the two ends. CDR3 length equals 17 residues. Germline lookup yields CDR1 MDHEN and CDR2 SYDVKM. CDR3 bases: TGTGCCAGCAGTGTTGCCGGACGCGGGGAGGGGCTGTCTGGCTACACCTTC. Translated, it gives CASSVAGRGEGLSGYTF.

This clone was picked up one time. DNA for the CDR3: TGTGCCAGCATACCGGGGGTCCGCTTGGAAGCTTTCTTT. Translation: CASIPGVRLEAFF. The chain is built from TRBV7-9 and TRBJ1-1, with D possibly TRBD1 on 5 matching bases. With 7 bases removed from V and 8 bases from J, the gap between germline ends came to 17 bases. Germline V gene lookup returns CDR1 SEHNR and CDR2 FQNEAQ (reference sequence). The CDR3 is made up of 13 amino acids.

The rearrangement links TRBV5-1 to TRBJ2-5; possibly TRBD2 for D (7 bases). The CDR3 contains 14 residues. Germline lookup yields CDR1 SGHRS and CDR2 YFSETQ. With 4 bases removed from V and 1 base from J, the gap between germline ends came to 11 bases. DNA of the CDR3: TGCGCCAGCAGCCCGGGGGGCCCCCAAGAGACCCAGTACTTC. Translation gives CASSPGGPQETQYF.

The V call is TRBV5-1, the J call TRBJ1-2; D perhaps matches TRBD1 (6 bases). The V gene lost 0 bases and the J gene lost 6 bases, with 15 bases spanning the gap. The CDR3 is 15 amino acids. Germline CDR1 SGHRS, CDR2 YFSETQ. DNA for the CDR3: TGCGCCAGCAGCTTGGATAGGGGGATTAAGGATGGCTACACCTTC. This sequence encodes CASSLDRGIKDGYTF.

The rearrangement uses TRBV5-3 and TRBJ2-3, with D perhaps TRBD2 (5 bases). TRBV5-3 is annotated as an ORF whose role is uncertain. Trimming took off 0 bases at V and 2 bases at J, with 16 bases between the two ends. The CDR3 totals 17 residues. CDR3 DNA: TGTGCCAGAAGCTTGGCCCTACTAGGGATAATCACAGATACGCAGTATTTT. As protein: CARSLALLGIITDTQYF.

This clone showed up just a few times. This rearrangement joins TRBV30 to TRBJ2-3, with a possible D match to TRBD1 (5 bases). Germline V lookup: CDR1 GTSNPN, CDR2 SVGIG (reference sequence). The CDR3 has 13 residues. The ends were cut back, 0 bases at V and 1 base at J, with 5 bases in the middle. CDR3 residues: CAWSVGGTDTQYF. CDR3 bases: TGTGCCTGGAGTGTAGGGGGCACAGATACGCAGTATTTT.

The chain is built from TRBV7-8 and TRBJ2-1; D is undetermined. This CDR3 is 15 amino acids long. CDR1 is SGHVS, CDR2 FQNEAQ, per germline. V shed 5 bases and J shed 0 bases, with 11 bases lying between them. The CDR3 sequence is CASSVTPSSYNEQFF. The CDR3 DNA reads as TGTGCCAGCAGCGTAACACCAAGCTCCTACAATGAGCAGTTCTTC.

The V call is TRBV29-1, the J call TRBJ2-7; 9 positions agree with TRBD1. Germline V gene data show CDR1 as SQVTM and CDR2 as ANQGSEA. This CDR3 has 15 amino acids. V was clipped by 0 bases and J by 3 bases; unmatched bases: 6. The CDR3 region is CSVEDRRQGDYEQYF. CDR3 nucleotides: TGCAGCGTTGAAGACCGAAGACAGGGGGACTACGAGCAGTACTTC.

The rearrangement uses TRBV19 and TRBJ2-7, with 7 bases that match TRBD1. Per germline, CDR1 LNHDA and CDR2 SQIVND (reference sequence). The CDR3 contains 14 residues. V was clipped by 1 base and J by 0 bases; unmatched bases: 0. The CDR3 reads CASSIGQGSYEQYF. The CDR3 DNA sequence: TGTGCCAGTAGTATAGGACAGGGCTCCTACGAGCAGTACTTC.

In this sample, this clone turned up a few times. The CDR3 DNA follows: TGTGCCAGCAGCTTAGGCTTGGGGGGGCGCGATGGCTACACCTTC. Protein sequence: CASSLGLGGRDGYTF. The chain combines TRBV13 with TRBJ1-2; TRBD1 might be the D (6 bases). There are 15 residues in the CDR3. Trimming cost V 0 bases and J 6 bases, with 14 bases left between them. Germline CDR1 is PRHDT and CDR2 is FYEKMQ (reference sequence).

The gene calls are TRBV5-1 and TRBJ2-5, with D perhaps matching TRBD2 (5 bases). Germline-derived CDR1 and CDR2 are SGHRS and YFSETQ. Trimming removed 1 base from V and 5 bases from J, with 12 bases in between. The CDR3 sequence is 14 residues long. This CDR3 reads CASSLNGETETQYF. The CDR3 DNA follows: TGCGCCAGCAGCTTGAACGGGGAAACGGAGACCCAGTACTTC.

V is TRBV6-5 and J is TRBJ2-3, with 10 bases identical to TRBD1. The CDR3 is 15 amino acids. J was trimmed by 1 base and V by 7 bases; bases with no gene match: 5. Germline V CDR1 and CDR2: MNHEY, SVGAGI. The DNA for the CDR3 is TGTGCCAGCACCCTAGACAGGGGGCGCACAGATACGCAGTATTTT. Translated, it gives CASTLDRGRTDTQYF.

The V and J genes are TRBV30 and TRBJ2-7; D is perhaps TRBD2 (5 bases). Trimming took 2 bases from V and 2 from J, leaving 10 bases between them. Germline loops: CDR1 GTSNPN, CDR2 SVGIG (reference sequence). The CDR3 has 13 residues. CDR3 sequence (DNA): TGTGCCTGGAGTCTAGCTGATACCTACGAGCAGTACTTC. Protein product: CAWSLADTYEQYF.

In DNA, the CDR3 is TGTGCCAGCAGCAGGATTAAGGGGAACGACGAGCAGTACTTC. The encoded protein is CASSRIKGNDEQYF. The chain carries TRBV6-5 and TRBJ2-5; a possible D gene is TRBD1 (5 bases). Gene TRBJ2-7 matches the end of the DNA better, so the J call may be wrong. The CDR3 covers 14 residues. Germline CDR1 MNHEY, CDR2 SVGAGI.

The gene calls are TRBV7-2 and TRBJ2-1, with D unresolved. Germline values: CDR1 SGHTA, CDR2 FQGNSA. V lost 1 base and J 9 bases, leaving 10 bases between the germline ends. CDR3 length: 13 amino acids. This CDR3 reads CASSLDRAAEQFF. The CDR3 bases are TGTGCCAGCAGCTTAGATCGAGCCGCTGAGCAGTTCTTC.